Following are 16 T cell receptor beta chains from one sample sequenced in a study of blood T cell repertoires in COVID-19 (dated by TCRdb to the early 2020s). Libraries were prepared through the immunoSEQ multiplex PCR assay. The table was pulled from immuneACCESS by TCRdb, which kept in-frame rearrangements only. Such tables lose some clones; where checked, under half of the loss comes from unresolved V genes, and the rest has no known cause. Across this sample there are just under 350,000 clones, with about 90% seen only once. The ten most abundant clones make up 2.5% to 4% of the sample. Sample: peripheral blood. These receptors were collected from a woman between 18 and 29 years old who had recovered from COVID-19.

The CDR3 nucleotides read TGTGCCCTGGAATCACAGGCAACTAACTATGGCTACACCTTC. Translation: CALESQATNYGYTF. The gene calls are TRBV30 and TRBJ1-2, with a weak D call TRBD1 (5 bases). The CDR3 has 14 residues. Germline V gives CDR1 GTSNPN, CDR2 SVGIG (reference sequence). The V gene lost 8 bases and the J gene lost 0 bases, with 16 bases spanning the gap.

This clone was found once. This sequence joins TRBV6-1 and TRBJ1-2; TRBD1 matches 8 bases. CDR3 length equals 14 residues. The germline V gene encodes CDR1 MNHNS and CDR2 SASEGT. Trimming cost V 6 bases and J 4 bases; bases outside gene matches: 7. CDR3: CASRAQGGFYGYTF. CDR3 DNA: TGTGCCAGCAGAGCACAGGGGGGATTCTATGGCTACACCTTC.

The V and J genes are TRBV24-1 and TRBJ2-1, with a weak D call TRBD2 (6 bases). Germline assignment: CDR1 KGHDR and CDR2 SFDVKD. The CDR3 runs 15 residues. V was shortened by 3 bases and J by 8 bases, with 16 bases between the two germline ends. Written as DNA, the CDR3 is TGTGCCACCAGTGATGTCTTGGGGGGTTCCGATGAGCAGTTCTTC. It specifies CATSDVLGGSDEQFF.

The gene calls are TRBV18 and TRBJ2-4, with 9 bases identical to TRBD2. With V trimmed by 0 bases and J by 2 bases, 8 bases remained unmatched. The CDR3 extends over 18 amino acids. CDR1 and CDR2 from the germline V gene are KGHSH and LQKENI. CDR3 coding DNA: TGTGCCAGCTCACCACCCCTTGGGCTAGCGGGAACCAAAAACATTCAGTACTTC. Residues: CASSPPLGLAGTKNIQYF.

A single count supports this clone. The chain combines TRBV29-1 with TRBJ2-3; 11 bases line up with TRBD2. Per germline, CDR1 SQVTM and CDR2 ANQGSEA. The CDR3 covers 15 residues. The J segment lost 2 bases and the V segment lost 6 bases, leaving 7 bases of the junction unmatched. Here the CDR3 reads CSVTTSGTYTDTQYF. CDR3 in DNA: TGCAGCGTCACGACTAGCGGGACCTACACAGATACGCAGTATTTT.

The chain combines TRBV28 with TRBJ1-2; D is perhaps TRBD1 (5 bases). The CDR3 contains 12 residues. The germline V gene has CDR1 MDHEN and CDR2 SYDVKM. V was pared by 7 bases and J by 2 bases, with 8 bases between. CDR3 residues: CASMGGNYGYTF. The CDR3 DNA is TGTGCCAGCATGGGGGGGAACTATGGCTACACCTTC.

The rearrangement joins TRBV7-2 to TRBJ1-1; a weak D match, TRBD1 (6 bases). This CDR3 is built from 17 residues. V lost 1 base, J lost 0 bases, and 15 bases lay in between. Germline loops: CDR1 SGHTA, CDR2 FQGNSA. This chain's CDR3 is CASSLETGTVMNTEAFF. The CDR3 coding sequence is TGTGCCAGCAGCTTAGAGACAGGTACAGTCATGAACACTGAAGCTTTCTTT.

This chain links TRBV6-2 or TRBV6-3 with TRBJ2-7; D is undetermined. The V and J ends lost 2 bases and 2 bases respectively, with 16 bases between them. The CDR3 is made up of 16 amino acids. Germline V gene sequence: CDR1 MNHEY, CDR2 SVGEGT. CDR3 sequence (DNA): TGTGCCAGCAGTTACCCTCCCGCTACCGCTACCTACGAGCAGTACGTC. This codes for CASSYPPATATYEQYV.

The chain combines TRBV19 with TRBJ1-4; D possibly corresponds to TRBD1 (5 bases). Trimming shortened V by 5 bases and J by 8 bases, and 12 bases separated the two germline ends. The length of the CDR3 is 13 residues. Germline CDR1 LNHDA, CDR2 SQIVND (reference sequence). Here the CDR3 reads CASSSGAREKLFF. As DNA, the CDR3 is TGTGCCAGTAGTTCTGGGGCGCGGGAAAAACTGTTTTTT. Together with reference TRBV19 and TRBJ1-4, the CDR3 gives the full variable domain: DGGITQSPKYLFRKEGQNVTLSCEQNLNHDAMYWYRQDPGQGLRLIYYSQIVNDFQKGDIAEGYSVSREKKESFPLTVTSAQKNPTAFYLCASSSGAREKLFFGSGTQLSVL.

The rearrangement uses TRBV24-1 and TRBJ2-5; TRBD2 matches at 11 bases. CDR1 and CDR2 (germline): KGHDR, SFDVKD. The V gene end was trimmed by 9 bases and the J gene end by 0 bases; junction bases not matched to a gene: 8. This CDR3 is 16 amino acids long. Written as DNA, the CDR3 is TGTGCCACCGAAGAGACTAGCGGGGCGTACCAAGAGACCCAGTACTTC. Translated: CATEETSGAYQETQYF.

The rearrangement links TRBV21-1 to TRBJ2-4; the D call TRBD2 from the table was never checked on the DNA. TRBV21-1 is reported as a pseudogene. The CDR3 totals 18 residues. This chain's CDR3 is CASSKALAGATPGNIQYF. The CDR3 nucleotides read TGTGCCAGCAGCAAAGCGCTGGCGGGAGCCACCCCGGGGAACATTCAGTACTTC.

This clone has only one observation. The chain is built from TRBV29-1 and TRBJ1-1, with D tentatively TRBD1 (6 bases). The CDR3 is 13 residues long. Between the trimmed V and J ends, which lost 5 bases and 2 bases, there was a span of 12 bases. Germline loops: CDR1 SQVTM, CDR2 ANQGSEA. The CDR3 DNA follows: TGCAGCGTTTTCACCGGGACAAACACTGAAGCTTTCTTT. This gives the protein CSVFTGTNTEAFF.

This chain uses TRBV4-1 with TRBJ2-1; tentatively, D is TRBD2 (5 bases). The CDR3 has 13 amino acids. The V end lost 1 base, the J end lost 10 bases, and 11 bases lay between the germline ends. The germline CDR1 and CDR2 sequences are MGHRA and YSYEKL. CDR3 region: CASSQVPTGEQFF. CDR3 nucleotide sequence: TGCGCCAGCAGCCAAGTGCCCACGGGAGAGCAGTTCTTC.

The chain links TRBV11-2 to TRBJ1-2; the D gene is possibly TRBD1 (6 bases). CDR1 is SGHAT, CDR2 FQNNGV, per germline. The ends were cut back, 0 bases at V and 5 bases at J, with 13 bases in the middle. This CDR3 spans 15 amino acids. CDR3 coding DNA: TGTGCCAGCAGCTTAGATAGAGGGGGGGTATATGGCTACACCTTC. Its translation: CASSLDRGGVYGYTF.

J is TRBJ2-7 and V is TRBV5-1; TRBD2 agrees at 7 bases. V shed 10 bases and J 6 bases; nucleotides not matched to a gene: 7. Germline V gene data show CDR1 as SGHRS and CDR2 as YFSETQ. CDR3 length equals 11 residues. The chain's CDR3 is CAGRLAGEQYV. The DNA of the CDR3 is TGCGCCGGCCGACTAGCCGGCGAGCAGTACGTC.

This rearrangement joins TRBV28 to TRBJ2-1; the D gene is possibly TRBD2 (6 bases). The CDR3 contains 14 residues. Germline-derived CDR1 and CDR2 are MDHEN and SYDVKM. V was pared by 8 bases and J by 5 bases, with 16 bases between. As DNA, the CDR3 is TGTGCCAGCCGCTATCGGGGCGGGAACAATGAGCAGTTCTTC. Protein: CASRYRGGNNEQFF.